One and the same sample provided the 11 T cell receptor beta chains below, sequenced in a study of monozygotic twins with inflammatory bowel disease. From the 5' RACE reads, TCRdb lists one entry per CDR3 protein and no DNA. The sample includes some 160,000 distinct CDR3 sequences. Sequenced sample: blood. The receptors here all came from a human donor with ulcerative colitis or Crohn's disease, or a healthy co-twin of an affected twin (not recorded which).

The V and J genes are TRBV5-6 and TRBJ2-7; no DNA is available, so the TRBD1 call from TCRdb remains unchecked. CDR1 is SGHDT and CDR2 is YYEEEE in the germline V gene. The CDR3 totals 14 residues. This CDR3 is CASRRRDSHYEQYF.

This chain links TRBV12-3 or TRBV12-4 with TRBJ1-2; TCRdb calls TRBD1, which cannot be checked without DNA. The CDR3 has 13 residues. This CDR3 is CASSTRGAYGYTF.

This sequence joins TRBV20-1 and TRBJ2-3; TCRdb reports TRBD2, a call that lacks DNA to check it against. Germline CDR1 reads DFQATT; CDR2 reads SNEGSKA (reference sequence). This CDR3 has 15 amino acids. CDR3 loop: CSARVAGGPTDTQYF.

The chain is built from TRBV12-3 or TRBV12-4 and TRBJ2-1; TCRdb designates TRBD2, a call that cannot be tested without DNA. This CDR3 is built from 15 residues. The CDR3 loop reads CASSGWLGGYNEQFF.

The CDR3 reads CASSLTPYQETQYF. V and J are TRBV6-2 or TRBV6-3 and TRBJ2-5. The CDR3 spans 14 residues. Germline V CDR1 and CDR2: MNHEY, SVGEGT.

The chain is built from TRBV5-1 and TRBJ1-2; the D call from TCRdb, TRBD1, cannot be confirmed without DNA. The CDR3 has 16 amino acids. Germline CDR1 SGHRS, CDR2 YFSETQ. CDR3 loop: CASSLGPGTAVYGYTF.

CDR3 loop: CSAHLGETQYF. V usage is TRBV20-1 and J usage is TRBJ2-5. The CDR3 has 11 amino acids. CDR1 and CDR2 (germline): DFQATT, SNEGSKA (reference sequence).

The chain uses TRBV3-1 and TRBJ1-1. Germline V gene lookup returns CDR1 LGHDT and CDR2 YNNKEL (reference sequence). The CDR3 loop spans 14 amino acids. The CDR3 spells CASSQGAANTEAFF.

V gene TRBV12-3 or TRBV12-4 combines with J gene TRBJ1-5. The CDR3 has 13 amino acids. The CDR3 reads CASSLAGIQPQHF.

The chain combines TRBV7-2 with TRBJ1-1; the D call from TCRdb, TRBD1, cannot be confirmed without DNA. CDR1 is SGHTA and CDR2 is FQGNSA in the germline V gene. This CDR3 contains 17 residues. The CDR3 sequence is CASSLRPDIRQNTEAFF.

This chain uses TRBV19 with TRBJ1-2; the D call of TRBD1 rests on TCRdb alone, since no DNA is present to check it. The CDR3 loop spans 16 amino acids. Germline assignment: CDR1 LNHDA and CDR2 SQIVND (reference sequence). CDR3 sequence: CASSRGGTAFNYGYTF. Full variable domain (missing parts from reference TRBV19 and TRBJ1-2): DGGITQSPKYLFRKEGQNVTLSCEQNLNHDAMYWYRQDPGQGLRLIYYSQIVNDFQKGDIAEGYSVSREKKESFPLTVTSAQKNPTAFYLCASSRGGTAFNYGYTFGSGTRLTVV.